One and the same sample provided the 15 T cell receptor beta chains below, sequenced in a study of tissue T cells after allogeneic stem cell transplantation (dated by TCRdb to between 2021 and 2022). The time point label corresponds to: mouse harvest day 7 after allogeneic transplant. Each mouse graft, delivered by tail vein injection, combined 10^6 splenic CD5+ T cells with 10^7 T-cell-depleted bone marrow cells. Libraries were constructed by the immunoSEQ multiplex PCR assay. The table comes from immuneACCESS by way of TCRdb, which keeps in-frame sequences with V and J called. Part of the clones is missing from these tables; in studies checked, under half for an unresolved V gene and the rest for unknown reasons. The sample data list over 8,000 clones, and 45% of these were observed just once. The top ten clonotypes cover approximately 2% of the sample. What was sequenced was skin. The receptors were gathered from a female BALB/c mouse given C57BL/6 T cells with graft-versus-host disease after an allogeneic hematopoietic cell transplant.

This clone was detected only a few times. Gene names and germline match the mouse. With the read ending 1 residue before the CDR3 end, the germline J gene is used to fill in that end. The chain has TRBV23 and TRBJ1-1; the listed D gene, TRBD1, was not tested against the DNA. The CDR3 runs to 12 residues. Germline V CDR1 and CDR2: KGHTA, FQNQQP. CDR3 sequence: CSSSLDITEVFF. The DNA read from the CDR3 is TGCTCCAGCAGCCTTGACATCACAGAAGTCTTC.

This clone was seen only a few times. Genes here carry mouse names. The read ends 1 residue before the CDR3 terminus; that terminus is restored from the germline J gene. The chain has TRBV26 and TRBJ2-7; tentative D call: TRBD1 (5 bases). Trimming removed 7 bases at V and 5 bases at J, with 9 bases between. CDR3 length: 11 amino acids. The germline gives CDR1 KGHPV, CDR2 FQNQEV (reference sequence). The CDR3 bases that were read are TGTGCCAGCACCAGGGTAGATGAACAGTAC. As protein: CASTRVDEQY. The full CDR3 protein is CASTRVDEQYF. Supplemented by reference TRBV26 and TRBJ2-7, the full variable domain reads NSKVIQTPRYLVKGQGQKAKMRCIPEKGHPVVFWYQQNKNNEFKFLINFQNQEVLQQIDMTEKRFSAECPSNSPCSLEIQSSEAGDSALYLCASTRVDEQYFGPGTRLTVL.

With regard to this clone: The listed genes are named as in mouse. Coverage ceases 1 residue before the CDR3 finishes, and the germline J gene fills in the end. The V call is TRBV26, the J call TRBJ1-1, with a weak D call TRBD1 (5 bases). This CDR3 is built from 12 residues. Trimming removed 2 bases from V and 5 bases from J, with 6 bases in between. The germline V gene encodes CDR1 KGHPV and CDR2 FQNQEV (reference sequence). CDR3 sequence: CASSLKGTEVFF. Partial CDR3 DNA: TGTGCCAGCAGTCTGAAGGGGACAGAAGTCTTC.

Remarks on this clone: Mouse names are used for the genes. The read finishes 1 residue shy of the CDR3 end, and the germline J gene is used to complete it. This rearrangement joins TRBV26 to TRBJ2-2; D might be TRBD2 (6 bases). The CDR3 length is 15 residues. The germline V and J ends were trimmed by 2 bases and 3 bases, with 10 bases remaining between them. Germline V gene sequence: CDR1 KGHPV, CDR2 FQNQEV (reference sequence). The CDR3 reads CASSLRGVHTGQLYF. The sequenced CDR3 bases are TGTGCCAGCAGTCTGCGGGGGGTGCACACCGGGCAGCTCTAC.

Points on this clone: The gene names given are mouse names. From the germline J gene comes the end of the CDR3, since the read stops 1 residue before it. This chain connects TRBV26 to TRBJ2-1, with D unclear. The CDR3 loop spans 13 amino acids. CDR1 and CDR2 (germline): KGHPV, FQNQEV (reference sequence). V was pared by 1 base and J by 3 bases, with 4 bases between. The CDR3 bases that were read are TGTGCCAGCAGTCTGTTCAGCTATGCTGAGCAGTTC. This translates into CASSLFSYAEQF. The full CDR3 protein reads CASSLFSYAEQFF.

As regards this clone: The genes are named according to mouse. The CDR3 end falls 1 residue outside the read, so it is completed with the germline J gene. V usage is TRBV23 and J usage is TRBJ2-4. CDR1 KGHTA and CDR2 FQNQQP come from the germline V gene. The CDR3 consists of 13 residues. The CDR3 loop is CSSSSQGGNTLYF. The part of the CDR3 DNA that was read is TGCTCCAGCAGTTCTCAGGGGGGGAACACCTTGTAC.

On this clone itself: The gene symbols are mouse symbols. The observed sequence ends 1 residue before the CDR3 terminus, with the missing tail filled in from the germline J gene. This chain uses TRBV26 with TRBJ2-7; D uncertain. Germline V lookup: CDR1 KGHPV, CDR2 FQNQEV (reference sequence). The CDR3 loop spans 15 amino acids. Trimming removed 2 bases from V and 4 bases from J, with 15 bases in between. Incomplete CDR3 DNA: TGTGCCAGCAGTCTGCCCCAGGTGGGCTCGTATGAACAGTAC. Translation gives CASSLPQVGSYEQY. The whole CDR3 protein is CASSLPQVGSYEQYF.

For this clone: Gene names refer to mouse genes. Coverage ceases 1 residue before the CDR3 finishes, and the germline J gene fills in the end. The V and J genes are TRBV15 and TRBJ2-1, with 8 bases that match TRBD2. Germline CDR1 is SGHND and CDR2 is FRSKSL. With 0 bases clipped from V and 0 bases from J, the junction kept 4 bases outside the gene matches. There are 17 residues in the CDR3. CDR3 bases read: TGTGCCAGCAGTTTAGCGGGGGGGGGCTTTAACTATGCTGAGCAGTTC. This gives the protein CASSLAGGGFNYAEQF. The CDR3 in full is CASSLAGGGFNYAEQFF.

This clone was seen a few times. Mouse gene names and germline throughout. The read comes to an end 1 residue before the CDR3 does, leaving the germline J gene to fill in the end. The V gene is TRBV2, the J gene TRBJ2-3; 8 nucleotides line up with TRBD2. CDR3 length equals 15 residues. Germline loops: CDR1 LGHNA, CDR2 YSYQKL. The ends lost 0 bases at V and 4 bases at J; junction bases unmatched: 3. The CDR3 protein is CASSQDGGGPETLYF. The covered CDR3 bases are TGTGCCAGCAGCCAAGATGGGGGGGGGCCAGAAACGCTGTAT.

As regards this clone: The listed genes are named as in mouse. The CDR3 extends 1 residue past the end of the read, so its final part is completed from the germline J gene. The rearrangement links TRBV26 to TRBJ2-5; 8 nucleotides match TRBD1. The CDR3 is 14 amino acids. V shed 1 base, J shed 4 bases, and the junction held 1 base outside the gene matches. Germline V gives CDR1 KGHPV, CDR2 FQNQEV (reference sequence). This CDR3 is CASSLLTGEDTQYF. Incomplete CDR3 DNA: TGTGCCAGCAGTCTGTTGACAGGGGAAGACACCCAGTAC. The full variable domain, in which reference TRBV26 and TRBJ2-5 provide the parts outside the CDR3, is NSKVIQTPRYLVKGQGQKAKMRCIPEKGHPVVFWYQQNKNNEFKFLINFQNQEVLQQIDMTEKRFSAECPSNSPCSLEIQSSEAGDSALYLCASSLLTGEDTQYFGPGTRLLVL.

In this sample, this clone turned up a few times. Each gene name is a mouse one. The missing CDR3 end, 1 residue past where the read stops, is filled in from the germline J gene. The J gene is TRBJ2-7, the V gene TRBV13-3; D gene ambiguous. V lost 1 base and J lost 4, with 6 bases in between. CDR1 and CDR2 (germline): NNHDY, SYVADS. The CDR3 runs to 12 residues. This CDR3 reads CASSDRQYEQYF. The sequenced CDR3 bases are TGTGCCAGCAGTGATAGGCAATATGAACAGTAC.

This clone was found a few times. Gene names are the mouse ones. The CDR3 sequence: CASSGQGAQEQYF. The part of the CDR3 DNA that was read is TGTGCCAGCAGTGGACAGGGGGCACAGGAACAGTAC. V gene TRBV13-1 combines with J gene TRBJ2-7; 10 nucleotides align to TRBD1. With the read ending 1 residue before the CDR3 end, the germline J gene is used to fill in that end. From germline, CDR1 is NSHNY and CDR2 SYGAGN. This CDR3 spans 13 amino acids. V lost 3 bases to trimming and J lost 7 bases; unmatched junction nucleotides: 4.

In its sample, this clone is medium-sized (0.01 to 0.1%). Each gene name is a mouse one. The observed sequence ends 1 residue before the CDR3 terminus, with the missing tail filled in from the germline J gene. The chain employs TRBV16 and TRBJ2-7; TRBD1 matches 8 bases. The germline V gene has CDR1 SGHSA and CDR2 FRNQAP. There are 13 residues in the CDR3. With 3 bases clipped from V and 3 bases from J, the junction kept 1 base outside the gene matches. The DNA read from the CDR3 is TGTGCAAGCAGCTTCGGACAGGGCTATGAACAGTAC. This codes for CASSFGQGYEQY. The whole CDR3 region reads CASSFGQGYEQYF.

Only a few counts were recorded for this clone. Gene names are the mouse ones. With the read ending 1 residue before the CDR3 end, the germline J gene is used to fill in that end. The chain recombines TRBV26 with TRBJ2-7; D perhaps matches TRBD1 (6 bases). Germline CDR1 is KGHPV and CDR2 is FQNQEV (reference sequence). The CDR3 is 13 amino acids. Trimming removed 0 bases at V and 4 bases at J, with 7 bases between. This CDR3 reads CASSLSGQYEQYF. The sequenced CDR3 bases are TGTGCCAGCAGTCTGTCGGGACAATATGAACAGTAC.

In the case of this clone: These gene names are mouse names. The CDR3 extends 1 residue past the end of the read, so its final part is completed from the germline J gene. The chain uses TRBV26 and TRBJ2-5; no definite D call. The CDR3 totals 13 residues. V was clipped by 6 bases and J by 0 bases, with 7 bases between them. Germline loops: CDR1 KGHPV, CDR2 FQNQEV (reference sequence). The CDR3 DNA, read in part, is TGTGCCAGCAGCCAGAGTAACCAAGACACCCAGTAC. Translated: CASSQSNQDTQY. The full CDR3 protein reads CASSQSNQDTQYF. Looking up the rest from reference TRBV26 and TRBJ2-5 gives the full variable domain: NSKVIQTPRYLVKGQGQKAKMRCIPEKGHPVVFWYQQNKNNEFKFLINFQNQEVLQQIDMTEKRFSAECPSNSPCSLEIQSSEAGDSALYLCASSQSNQDTQYFGPGTRLLVL.